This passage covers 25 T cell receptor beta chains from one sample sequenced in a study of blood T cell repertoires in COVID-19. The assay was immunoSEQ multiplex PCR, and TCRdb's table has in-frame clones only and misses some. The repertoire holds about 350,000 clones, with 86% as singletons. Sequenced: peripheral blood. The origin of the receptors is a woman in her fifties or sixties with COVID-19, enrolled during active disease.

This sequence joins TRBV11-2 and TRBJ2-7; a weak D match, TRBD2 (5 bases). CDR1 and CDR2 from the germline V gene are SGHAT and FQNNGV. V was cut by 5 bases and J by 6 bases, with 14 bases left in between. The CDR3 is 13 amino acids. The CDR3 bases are TGTGCCAGCAGCCTCGGGGTCCTCGGCGAGCAGTACTTC. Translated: CASSLGVLGEQYF.

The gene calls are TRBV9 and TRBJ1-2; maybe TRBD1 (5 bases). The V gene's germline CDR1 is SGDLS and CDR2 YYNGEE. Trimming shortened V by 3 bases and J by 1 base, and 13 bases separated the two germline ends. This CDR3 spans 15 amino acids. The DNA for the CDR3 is TGTGCCAGCAGCGAGAGACAGACAAATAACTATGGCTACACCTTC. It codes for CASSERQTNNYGYTF.

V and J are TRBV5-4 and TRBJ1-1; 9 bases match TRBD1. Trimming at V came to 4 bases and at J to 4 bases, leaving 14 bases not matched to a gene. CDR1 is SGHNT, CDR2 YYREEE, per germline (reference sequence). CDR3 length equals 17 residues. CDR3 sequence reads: CASSPGGTGFDITEAFF. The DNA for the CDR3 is TGTGCCAGCAGCCCGGGGGGGACAGGGTTTGATATCACTGAAGCTTTCTTT. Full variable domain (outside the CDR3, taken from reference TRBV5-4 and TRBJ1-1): ETGVTQSPTHLIKTRGQQVTLRCSSQSGHNTVSWYQQALGQGPQFIFQYYREEENGRGNFPPRFSGLQFPNYSSELNVNALELDDSALYLCASSPGGTGFDITEAFFGQGTRLTVV.

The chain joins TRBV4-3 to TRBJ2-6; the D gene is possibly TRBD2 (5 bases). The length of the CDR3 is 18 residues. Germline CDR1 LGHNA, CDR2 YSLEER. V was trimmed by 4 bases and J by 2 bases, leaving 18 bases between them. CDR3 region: CASSPDGVVSTGANVLTF. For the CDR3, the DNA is TGCGCCAGCAGCCCCGACGGGGTAGTTTCTACTGGGGCCAACGTCCTGACTTTC.

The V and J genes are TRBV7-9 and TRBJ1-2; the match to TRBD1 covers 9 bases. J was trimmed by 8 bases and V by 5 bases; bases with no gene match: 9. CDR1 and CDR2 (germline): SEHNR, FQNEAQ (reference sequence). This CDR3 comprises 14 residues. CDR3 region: CASSQTGGSEGYTF. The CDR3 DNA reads TGTGCCAGCAGCCAAACAGGGGGCTCTGAGGGCTACACCTTC.

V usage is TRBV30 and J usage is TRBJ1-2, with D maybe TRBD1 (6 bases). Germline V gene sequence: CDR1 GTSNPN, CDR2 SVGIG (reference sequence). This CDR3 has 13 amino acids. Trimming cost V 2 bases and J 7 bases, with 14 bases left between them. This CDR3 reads CAWSKRGGGGYTF. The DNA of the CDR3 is TGTGCCTGGAGTAAAAGGGGGGGCGGTGGCTACACCTTC.

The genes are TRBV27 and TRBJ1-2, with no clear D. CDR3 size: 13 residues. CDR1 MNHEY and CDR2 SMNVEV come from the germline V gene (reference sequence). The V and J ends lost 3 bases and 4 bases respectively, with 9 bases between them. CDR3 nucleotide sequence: TGTGCCAGCAGTTTTTCCAACAGCTATGGCTACACCTTC. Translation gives CASSFSNSYGYTF.

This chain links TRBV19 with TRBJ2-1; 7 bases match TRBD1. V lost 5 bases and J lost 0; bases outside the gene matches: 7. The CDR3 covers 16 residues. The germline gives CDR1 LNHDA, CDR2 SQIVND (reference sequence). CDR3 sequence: CASSPRTGFSYNEQFF. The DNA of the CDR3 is TGTGCCAGTAGTCCTCGGACAGGTTTCTCCTACAATGAGCAGTTCTTC.

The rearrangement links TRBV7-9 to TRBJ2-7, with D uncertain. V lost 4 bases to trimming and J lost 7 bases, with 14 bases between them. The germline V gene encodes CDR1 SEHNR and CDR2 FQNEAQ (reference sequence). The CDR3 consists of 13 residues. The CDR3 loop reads CASSSTHREEQYF. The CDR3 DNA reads TGTGCCAGCAGCTCGACCCACAGAGAAGAGCAGTACTTC.

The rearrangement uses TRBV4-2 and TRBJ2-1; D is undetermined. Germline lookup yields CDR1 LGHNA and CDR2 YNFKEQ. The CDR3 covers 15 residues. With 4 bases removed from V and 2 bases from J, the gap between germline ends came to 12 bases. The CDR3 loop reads CASSPITFTYNEQFF. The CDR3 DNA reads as TGTGCCAGCAGCCCAATCACTTTTACCTACAATGAGCAGTTCTTC.

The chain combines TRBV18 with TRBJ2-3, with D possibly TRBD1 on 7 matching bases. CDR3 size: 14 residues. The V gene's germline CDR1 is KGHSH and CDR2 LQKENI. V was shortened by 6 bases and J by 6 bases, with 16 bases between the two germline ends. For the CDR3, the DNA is TGTGCCAGCTCGAGCGGAGCAGGGGGGGATACGCAGTATTTT. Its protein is CASSSGAGGDTQYF.

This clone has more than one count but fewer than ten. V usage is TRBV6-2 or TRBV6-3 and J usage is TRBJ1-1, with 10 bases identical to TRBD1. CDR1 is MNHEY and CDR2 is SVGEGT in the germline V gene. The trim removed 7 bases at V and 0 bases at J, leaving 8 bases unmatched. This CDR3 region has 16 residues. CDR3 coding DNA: TGTGCCAGCAACCCGACAGGGGGCTCCATGAACACTGAAGCTTTCTTT. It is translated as CASNPTGGSMNTEAFF.

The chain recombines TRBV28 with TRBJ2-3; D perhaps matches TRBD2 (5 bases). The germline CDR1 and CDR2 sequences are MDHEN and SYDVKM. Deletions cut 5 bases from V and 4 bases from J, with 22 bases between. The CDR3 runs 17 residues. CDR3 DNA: TGTGCCAGCAGTCCCCTTCGGCAGGCGGGTGGGGCAGATACGCAGTATTTT. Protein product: CASSPLRQAGGADTQYF.

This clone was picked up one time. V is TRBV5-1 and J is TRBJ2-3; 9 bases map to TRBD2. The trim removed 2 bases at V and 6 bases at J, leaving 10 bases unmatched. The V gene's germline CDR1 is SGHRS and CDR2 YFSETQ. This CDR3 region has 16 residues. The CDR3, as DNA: TGCGCCAGCAGCTTAGGTAGCGGGGGCGTTCAGGATACGCAGTATTTT. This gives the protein CASSLGSGGVQDTQYF. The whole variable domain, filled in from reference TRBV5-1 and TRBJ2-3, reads KAGVTQTPRYLIKTRGQQVTLSCSPISGHRSVSWYQQTPGQGLQFLFEYFSETQRNKGNFPGRFSGRQFSNSRSEMNVSTLELGDSALYLCASSLGSGGVQDTQYFGPGTRLTVL.

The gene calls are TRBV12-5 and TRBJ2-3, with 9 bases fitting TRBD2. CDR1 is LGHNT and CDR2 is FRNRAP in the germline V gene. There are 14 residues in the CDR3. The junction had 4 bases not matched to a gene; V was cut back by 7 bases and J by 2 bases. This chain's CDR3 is CASVGLALTDTQYF. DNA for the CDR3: TGTGCTAGTGTCGGACTAGCGCTCACAGATACGCAGTATTTT.

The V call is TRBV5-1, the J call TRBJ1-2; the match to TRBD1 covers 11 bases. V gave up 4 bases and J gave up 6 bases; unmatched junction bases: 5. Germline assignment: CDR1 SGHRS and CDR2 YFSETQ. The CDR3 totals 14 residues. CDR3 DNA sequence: TGCGCCAGCAGCACGGGACAGGGGGTTGATGGCTACACCTTC. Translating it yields CASSTGQGVDGYTF.

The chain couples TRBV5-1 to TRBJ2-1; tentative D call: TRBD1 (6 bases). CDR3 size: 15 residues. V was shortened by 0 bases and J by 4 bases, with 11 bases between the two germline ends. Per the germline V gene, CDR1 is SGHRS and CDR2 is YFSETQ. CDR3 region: CASSLGGGDYNEQFF. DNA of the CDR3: TGCGCCAGCAGCTTGGGTGGGGGCGATTACAATGAGCAGTTCTTC.

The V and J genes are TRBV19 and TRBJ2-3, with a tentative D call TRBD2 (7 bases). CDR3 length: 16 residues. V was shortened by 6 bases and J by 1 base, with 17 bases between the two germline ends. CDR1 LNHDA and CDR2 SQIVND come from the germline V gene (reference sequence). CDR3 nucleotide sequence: TGTGCCAGTAGCGCAATCGGGGGGCCTGGCACAGATACGCAGTATTTT. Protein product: CASSAIGGPGTDTQYF.

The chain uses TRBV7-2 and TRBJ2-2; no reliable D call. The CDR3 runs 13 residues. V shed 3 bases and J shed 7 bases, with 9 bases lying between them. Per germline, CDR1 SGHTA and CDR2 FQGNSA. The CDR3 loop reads CASSFNGVGELFF. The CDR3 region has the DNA TGTGCCAGCAGCTTTAATGGAGTCGGGGAGCTGTTTTTT.

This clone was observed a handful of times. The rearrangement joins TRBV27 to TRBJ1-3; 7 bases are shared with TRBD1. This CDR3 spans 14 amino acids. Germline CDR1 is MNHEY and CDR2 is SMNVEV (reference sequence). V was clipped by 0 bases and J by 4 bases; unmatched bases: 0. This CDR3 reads CASSLSTGGNTIYF. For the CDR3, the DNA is TGTGCCAGCAGTTTATCGACAGGGGGAAACACCATATATTTT.

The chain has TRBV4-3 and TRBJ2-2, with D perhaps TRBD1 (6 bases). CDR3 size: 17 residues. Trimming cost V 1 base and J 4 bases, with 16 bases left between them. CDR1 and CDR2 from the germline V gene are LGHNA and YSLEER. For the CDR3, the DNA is TGCGCCAGCAGCCAAGGGTTTACAGGGTTGACCACCGGGGAGCTGTTTTTT. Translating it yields CASSQGFTGLTTGELFF.

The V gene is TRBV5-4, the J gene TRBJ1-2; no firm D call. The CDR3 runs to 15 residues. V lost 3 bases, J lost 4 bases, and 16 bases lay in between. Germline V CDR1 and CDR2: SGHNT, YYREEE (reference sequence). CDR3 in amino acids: CASSSSVHRTYGYTF. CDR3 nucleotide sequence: TGTGCCAGCAGCTCTTCCGTACATCGAACCTATGGCTACACCTTC. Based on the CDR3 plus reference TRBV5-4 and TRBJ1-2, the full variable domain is ETGVTQSPTHLIKTRGQQVTLRCSSQSGHNTVSWYQQALGQGPQFIFQYYREEENGRGNFPPRFSGLQFPNYSSELNVNALELDDSALYLCASSSSVHRTYGYTFGSGTRLTVV.

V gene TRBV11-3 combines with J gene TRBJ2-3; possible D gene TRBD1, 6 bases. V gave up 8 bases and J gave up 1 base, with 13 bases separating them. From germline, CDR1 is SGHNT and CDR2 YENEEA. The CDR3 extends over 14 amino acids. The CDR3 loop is CASAREGGTDTQYF. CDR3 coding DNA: TGTGCCAGCGCCCGCGAGGGGGGCACAGATACGCAGTATTTT. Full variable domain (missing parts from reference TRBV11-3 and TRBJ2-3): EAGVVQSPRYKIIEKKQPVAFWCNPISGHNTLYWYLQNLGQGPELLIRYENEEAVDDSQLPKDRFSAERLKGVDSTLKIQPAELGDSAVYLCASAREGGTDTQYFGPGTRLTVL.

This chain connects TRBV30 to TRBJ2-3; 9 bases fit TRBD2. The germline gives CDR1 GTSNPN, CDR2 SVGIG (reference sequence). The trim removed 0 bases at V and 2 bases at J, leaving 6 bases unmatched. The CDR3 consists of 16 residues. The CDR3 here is CAWSVPSGGYTDTQYF. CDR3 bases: TGTGCCTGGAGTGTACCCAGCGGGGGGTACACAGATACGCAGTATTTT.

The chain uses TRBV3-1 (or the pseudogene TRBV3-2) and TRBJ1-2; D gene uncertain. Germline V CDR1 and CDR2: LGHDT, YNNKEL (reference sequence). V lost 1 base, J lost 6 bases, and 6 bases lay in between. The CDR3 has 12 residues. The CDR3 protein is CASSQGGDGYTF. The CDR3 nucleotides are TGTGCCAGCAGCCAAGGCGGGGATGGCTACACCTTC.